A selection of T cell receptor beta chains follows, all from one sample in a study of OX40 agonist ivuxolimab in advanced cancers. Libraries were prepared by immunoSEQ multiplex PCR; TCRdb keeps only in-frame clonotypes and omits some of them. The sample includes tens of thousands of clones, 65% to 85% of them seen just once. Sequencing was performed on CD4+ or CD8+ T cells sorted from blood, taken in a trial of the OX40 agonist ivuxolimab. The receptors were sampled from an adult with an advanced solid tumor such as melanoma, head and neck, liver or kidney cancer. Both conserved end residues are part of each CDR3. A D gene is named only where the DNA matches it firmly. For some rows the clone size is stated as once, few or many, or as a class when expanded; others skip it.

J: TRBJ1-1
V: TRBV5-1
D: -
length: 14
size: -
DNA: TGCGCCAGCAGCTTGGGGGACGGGAACACTGAAGCTTTCTTT
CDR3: CASSLGDGNTEAFF

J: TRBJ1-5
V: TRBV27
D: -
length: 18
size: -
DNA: TGTGCCAGCCCCACAACGCACGTGTTCTGGTATAGCAATCAGCCCCAGCATTTT
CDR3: CASPTTHVFWYSNQPQHF

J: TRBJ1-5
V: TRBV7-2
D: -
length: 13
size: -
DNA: TGTGCCAGCAGTCGTTCAGTGAATCAGCCCCAGCATTTT
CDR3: CASSRSVNQPQHF

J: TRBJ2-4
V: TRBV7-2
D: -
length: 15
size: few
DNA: TGTGCCAGCAGCATAAACAGGGGAGGCAAAAACATTCAGTACTTC
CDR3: CASSINRGGKNIQYF

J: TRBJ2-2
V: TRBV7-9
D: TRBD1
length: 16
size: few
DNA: TGTGCCAGCAGCTTAAGGGTACAGGGGGCTACCGGGGAGCTGTTTTTT
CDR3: CASSLRVQGATGELFF

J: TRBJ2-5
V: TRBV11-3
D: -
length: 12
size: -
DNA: TGTGCCAGCAGCTTAGATAGGCAGACCCAGTACTTC
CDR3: CASSLDRQTQYF

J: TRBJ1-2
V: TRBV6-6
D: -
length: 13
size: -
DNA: TGTGCCACCTACCCCGGGTCAGGGGAGGACTACACCTTC
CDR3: CATYPGSGEDYTF

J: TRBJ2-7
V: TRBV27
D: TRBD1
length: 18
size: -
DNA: TGTGCCACCAGAAGTCGGACGGACGTGGGACAGGGGACTTACGAGCAGTACTTC
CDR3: CATRSRTDVGQGTYEQYF

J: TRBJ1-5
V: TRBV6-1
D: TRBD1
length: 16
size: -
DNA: TGTGCCAGCAGTGGTAGACAGGGGGTTCGCAATCAGCCCCAGCATTTT
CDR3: CASSGRQGVRNQPQHF

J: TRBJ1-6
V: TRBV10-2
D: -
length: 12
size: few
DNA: TGCGCCAGCAGTGACGTACAGAGTCCCCTCCACTTT
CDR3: CASSDVQSPLHF

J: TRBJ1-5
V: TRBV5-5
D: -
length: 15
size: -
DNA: TGTGCCAGCAGCCGGGTGGGCAATAGCAATCAGCCCCAGCATTTT
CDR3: CASSRVGNSNQPQHF

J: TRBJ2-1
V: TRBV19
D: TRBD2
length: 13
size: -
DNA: TGTGCCAGGAAACTAGCGGTAGGCGATGAGCAGTTCTTC
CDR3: CARKLAVGDEQFF

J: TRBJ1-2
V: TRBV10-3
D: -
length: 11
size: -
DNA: TGTGCCATCAGTGAGTCTCGTGGCTACACCTTC
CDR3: CAISESRGYTF

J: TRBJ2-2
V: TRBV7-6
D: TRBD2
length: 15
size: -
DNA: TGTGCCAGCAGCTTTCTAGCGGGGAACACCGGGGAGCTGTTTTTT
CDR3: CASSFLAGNTGELFF

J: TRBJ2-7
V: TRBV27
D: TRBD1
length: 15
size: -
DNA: TGTGCCAGCAGTCTCAGGACAGGGCCTGATTACGAGCAGTACTTC
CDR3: CASSLRTGPDYEQYF

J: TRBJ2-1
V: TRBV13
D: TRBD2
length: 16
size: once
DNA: TGTGCCAGCAGCATCACCCGACTAGCGGGATTTAATGAGCAGTTCTTC
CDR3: CASSITRLAGFNEQFF

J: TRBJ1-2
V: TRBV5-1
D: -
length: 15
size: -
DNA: TGCGCCAGCAGCTCGTCCGGGATCCTTTCATATGGCTACACCTTC
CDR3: CASSSSGILSYGYTF

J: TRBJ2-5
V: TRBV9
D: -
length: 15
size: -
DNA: TGTGCCAGCAGCGTAGAAGGGGTACCGGGAGAGACCCAGTACTTC
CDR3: CASSVEGVPGETQYF

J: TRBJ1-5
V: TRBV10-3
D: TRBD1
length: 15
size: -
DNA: TGTGCCATCAGTGAGTCATCAGGGGGCCTTCAGCCCCAGCATTTT
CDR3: CAISESSGGLQPQHF

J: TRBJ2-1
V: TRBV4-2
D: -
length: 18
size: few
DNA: TGTGCCAGCAGCCAAGATCTCGTGGGAGGCACCCCCTACAATGAGCAGTTCTTC
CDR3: CASSQDLVGGTPYNEQFF

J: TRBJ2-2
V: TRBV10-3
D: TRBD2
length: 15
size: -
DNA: TGTGCCATCAGTGGAGCGGGGGCCCTGGCCGGGGAGCTGTTTTTT
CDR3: CAISGAGALAGELFF

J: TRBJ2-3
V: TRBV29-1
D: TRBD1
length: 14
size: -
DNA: TGCAGCGTTACCAGGACAGGGGGAGCAGATACGCAGTATTTT
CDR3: CSVTRTGGADTQYF

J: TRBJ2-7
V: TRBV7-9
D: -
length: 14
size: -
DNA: TGTGCCAGCAGCTTAAGTCAGAACTCCTACGAGCAGTACTTC
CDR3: CASSLSQNSYEQYF

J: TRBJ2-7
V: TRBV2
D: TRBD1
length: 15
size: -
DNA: TGTGCCAGCAGCGTACAGGGGGCTATGGGCTACGAGCAGTACTTC
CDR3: CASSVQGAMGYEQYF

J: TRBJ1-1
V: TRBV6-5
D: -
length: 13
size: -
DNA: TGTGCCAGCAGTCCCTCCTTGGCCACTGAAGCTTTCTTT
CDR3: CASSPSLATEAFF

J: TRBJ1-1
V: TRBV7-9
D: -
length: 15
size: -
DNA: TGTGCCAGCAGTACCATGGACAGCATGAACACTGAAGCTTTCTTT
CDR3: CASSTMDSMNTEAFF